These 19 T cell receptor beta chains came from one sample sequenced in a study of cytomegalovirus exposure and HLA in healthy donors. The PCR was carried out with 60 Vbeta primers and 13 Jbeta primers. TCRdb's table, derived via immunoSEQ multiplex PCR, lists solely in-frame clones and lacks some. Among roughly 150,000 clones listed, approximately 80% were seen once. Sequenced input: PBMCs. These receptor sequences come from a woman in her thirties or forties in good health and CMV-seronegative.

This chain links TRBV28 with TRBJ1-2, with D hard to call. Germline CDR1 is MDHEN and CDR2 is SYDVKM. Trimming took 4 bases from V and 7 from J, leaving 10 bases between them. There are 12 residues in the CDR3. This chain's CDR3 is CASSSRSGGYTF. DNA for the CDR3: TGTGCCAGCAGTTCCCGGAGTGGTGGCTACACCTTC.

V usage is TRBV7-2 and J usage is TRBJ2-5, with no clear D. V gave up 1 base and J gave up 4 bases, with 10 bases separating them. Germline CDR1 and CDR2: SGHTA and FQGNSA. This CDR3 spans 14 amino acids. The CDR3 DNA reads TGTGCCAGCAGCTTAGTTCCGCGTGGAGAGACCCAGTACTTC. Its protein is CASSLVPRGETQYF.

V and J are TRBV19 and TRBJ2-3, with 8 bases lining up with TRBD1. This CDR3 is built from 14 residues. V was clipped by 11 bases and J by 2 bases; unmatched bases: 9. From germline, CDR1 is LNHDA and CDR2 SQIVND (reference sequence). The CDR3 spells CASSSGGSTDTQYF. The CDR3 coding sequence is TGTGCCTCTTCCTCAGGGGGCTCCACAGATACGCAGTATTTT.

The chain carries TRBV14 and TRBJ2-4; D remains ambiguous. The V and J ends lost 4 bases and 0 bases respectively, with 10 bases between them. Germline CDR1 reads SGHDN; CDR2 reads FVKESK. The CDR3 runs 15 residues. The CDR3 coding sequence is TGTGCCAGCAGCCGGTCTAGACTAGCCAAAAACATTCAGTACTTC. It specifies CASSRSRLAKNIQYF.

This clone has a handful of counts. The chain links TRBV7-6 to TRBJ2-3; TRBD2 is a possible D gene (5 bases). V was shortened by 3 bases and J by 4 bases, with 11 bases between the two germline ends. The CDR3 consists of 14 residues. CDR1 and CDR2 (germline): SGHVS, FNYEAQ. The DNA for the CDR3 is TGTGCCAGCAGCTTCTTGGGAGAATCAGATACGCAGTATTTT. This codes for CASSFLGESDTQYF.

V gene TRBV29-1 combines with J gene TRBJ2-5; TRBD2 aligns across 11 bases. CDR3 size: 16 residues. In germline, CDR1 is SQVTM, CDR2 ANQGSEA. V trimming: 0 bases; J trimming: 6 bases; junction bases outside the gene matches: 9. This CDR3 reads CSVEDWSSGRGKTQYF. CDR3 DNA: TGCAGCGTTGAAGATTGGAGTAGCGGGAGGGGGAAGACCCAGTACTTC. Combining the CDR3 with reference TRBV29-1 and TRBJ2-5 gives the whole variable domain SAVISQKPSRDICQRGTSLTIQCQVDSQVTMMFWYRQQPGQSLTLIATANQGSEATYESGFVIDKFPISRPNLTFSTLTVSNMSPEDSSIYLCSVEDWSSGRGKTQYFGPGTRLLVL.

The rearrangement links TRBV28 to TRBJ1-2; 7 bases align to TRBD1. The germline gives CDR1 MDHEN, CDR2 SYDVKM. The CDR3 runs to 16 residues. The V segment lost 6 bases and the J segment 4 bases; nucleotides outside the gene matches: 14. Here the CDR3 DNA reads TGTGCCAGCAGCCCCTTGTCAGGGGGTACTATCTATGGCTACACCTTC. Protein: CASSPLSGGTIYGYTF.

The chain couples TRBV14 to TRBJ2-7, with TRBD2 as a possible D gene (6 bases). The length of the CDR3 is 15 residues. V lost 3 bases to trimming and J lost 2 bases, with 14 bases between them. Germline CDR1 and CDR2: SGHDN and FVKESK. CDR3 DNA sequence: TGTGCCAGCAGCCATGGACGGACGGGGGCCTACGAGCAGTACTTC. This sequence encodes CASSHGRTGAYEQYF.

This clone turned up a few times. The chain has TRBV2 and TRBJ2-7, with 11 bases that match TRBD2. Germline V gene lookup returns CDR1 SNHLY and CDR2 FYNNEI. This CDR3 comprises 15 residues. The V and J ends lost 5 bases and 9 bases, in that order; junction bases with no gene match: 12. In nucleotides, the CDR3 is TGTGCCAGCAGTCAAAGACTAGCGGGAACGGGGCCGCAGTACTTC. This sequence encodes CASSQRLAGTGPQYF.

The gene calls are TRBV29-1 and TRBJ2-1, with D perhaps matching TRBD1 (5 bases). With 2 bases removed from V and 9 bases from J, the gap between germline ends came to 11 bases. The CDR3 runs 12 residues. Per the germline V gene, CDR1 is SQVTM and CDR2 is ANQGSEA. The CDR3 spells CSVEIRGGEQFF. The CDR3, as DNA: TGCAGCGTTGAAATAAGGGGCGGTGAGCAGTTCTTC.

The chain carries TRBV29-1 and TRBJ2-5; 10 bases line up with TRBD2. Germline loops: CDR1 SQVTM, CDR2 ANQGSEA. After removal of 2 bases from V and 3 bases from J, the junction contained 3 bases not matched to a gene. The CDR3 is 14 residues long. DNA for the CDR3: TGCAGCGTTGAATTGCTAGCGGGGGAAGAGACCCAGTACTTC. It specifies CSVELLAGEETQYF.

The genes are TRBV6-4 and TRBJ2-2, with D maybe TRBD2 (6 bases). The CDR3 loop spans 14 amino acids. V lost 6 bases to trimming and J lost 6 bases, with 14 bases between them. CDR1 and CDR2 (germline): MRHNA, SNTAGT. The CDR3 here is CASRREADAGELFF. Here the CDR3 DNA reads TGTGCCAGCAGAAGGGAGGCGGACGCCGGGGAGCTGTTTTTT.

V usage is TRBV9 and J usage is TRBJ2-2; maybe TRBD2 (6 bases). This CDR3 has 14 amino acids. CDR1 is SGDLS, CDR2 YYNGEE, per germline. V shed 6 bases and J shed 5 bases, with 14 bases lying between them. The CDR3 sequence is CASTPGDRTGELFF. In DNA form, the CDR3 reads TGTGCCAGCACTCCGGGAGACAGAACCGGGGAGCTGTTTTTT. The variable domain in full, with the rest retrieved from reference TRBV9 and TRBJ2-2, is DSGVTQTPKHLITATGQRVTLRCSPRSGDLSVYWYQQSLDQGLQFLIQYYNGEERAKGNILERFSAQQFPDLHSELNLSSLELGDSALYFCASTPGDRTGELFFGEGSRLTVL.

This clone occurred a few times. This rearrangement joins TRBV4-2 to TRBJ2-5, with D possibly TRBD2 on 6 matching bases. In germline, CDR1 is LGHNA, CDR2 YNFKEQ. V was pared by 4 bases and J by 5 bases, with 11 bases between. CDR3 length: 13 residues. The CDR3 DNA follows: TGTGCCAGCAGCCCTAGCCGGGAGGAGACCCAGTACTTC. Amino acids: CASSPSREETQYF.

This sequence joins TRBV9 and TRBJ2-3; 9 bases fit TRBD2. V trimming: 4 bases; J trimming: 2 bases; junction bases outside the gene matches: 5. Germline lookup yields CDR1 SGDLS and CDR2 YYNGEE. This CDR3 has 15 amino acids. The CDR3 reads CASSPAGGDTDTQYF. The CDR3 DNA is TGTGCCAGCAGCCCAGCGGGAGGAGACACAGATACGCAGTATTTT.

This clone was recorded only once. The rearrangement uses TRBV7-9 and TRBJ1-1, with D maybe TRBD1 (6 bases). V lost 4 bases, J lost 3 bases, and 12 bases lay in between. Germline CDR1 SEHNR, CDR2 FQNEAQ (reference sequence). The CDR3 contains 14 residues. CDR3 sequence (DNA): TGTGCCAGCAGCTCCCGGGACACTTACACTGAAGCTTTCTTT. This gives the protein CASSSRDTYTEAFF.

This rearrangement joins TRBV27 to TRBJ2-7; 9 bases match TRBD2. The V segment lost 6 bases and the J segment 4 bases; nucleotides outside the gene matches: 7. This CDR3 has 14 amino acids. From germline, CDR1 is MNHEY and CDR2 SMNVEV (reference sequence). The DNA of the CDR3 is TGTGCCAGCAGCCCGGGGCGGGAGGGTTACGAGCAGTACTTC. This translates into CASSPGREGYEQYF.

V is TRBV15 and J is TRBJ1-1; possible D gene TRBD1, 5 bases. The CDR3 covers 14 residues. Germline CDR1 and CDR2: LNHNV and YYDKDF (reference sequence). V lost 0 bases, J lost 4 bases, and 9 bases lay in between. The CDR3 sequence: CATSRDIRATEAFF. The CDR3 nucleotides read TGTGCCACCAGCAGAGATATCAGGGCCACTGAAGCTTTCTTT.

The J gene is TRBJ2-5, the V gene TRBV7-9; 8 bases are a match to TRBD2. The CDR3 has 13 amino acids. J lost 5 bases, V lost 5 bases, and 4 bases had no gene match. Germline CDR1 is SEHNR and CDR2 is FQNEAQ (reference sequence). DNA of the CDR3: TGTGCCAGCAGCCCGGGGGGGAGGGAGACCCAGTACTTC. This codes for CASSPGGRETQYF.